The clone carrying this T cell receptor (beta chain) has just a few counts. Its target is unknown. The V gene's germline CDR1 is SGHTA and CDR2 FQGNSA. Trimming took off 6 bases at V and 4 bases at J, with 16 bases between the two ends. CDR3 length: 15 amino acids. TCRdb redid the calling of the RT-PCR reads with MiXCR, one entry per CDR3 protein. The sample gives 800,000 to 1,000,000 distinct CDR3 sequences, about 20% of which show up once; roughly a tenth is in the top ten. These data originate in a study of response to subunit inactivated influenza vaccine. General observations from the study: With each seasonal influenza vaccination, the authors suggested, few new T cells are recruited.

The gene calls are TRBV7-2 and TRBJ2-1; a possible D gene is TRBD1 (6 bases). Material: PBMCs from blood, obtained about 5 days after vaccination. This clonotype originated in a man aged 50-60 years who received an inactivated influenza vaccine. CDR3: CASRISQGPYNEQFF. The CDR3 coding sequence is TGTGCCAGCAGGATCAGTCAGGGGCCTTACAATGAGCAGTTCTTC.